The text below deals with one TCR beta chain. This sample is drawn from a study of identical twins. It was template switching that added a universal primer site, and there were unique molecular identifiers on the cDNA. One entry per CDR3 protein, called by TCRdb with MiXCR from the 5' RACE reads. The repertoire consists of hundreds of thousands of distinct CDR3 sequences, with under 8.5% occurring once and the leading ten covering 1.5% to 2%. Germline V gene sequence: CDR1 SGHAT, CDR2 FQDESV (reference sequence). Trimming cost V 5 bases and J 5 bases; bases outside gene matches: 13. This CDR3 has 18 residues. A further study also used this sample, focusing on yellow fever vaccine responses in identical twins.

The origin of this receptor is a woman aged 18-29 years in good health. Sequenced sample: PBMCs. This chain joins TRBV11-1 and TRBJ2-7; 15 nucleotides line up with TRBD2. The CDR3 region is CASSQGTSGRPLRNEQYF. The CDR3 DNA reads as TGTGCCAGCAGCCAGGGGACTAGCGGGAGGCCCCTTAGGAACGAGCAGTACTTC.